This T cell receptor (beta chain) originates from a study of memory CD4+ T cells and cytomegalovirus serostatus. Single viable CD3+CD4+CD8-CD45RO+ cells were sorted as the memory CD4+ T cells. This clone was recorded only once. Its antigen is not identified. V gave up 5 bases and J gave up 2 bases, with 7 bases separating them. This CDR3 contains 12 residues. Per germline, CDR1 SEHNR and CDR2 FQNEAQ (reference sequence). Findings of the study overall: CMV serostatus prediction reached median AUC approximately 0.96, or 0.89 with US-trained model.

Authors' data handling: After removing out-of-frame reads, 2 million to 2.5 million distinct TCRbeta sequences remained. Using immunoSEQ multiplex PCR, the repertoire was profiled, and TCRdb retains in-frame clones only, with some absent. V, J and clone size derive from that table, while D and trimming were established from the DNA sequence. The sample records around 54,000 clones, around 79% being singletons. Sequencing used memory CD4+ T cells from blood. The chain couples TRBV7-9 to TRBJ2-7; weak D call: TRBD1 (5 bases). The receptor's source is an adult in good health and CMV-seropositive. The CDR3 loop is CASSKGTYEQYF. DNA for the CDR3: TGTGCCAGCAGCAAGGGGACCTACGAGCAGTACTTC. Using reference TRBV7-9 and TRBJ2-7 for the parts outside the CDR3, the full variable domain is DTGVSQNPRHKITKRGQNVTFRCDPISEHNRLYWYRQTLGQGPEFLTYFQNEAQLEKSRLLSDRFSAERPKGSFSTLEIQRTEQGDSAMYLCASSKGTYEQYFGPGTRLTVT.